These 26 T cell receptor beta chains were sequenced from one sample in a study of OX40 agonist ivuxolimab in advanced cancers. Clones were sequenced by immunoSEQ multiplex PCR, and TCRdb holds only the in-frame ones, with some missing. Here the sample spans tens of thousands of clones, roughly 86% being singletons. Here the sequenced sample was CD4+ or CD8+ T cells sorted from blood, taken in a trial of the OX40 agonist ivuxolimab. These receptors all come from an adult with an advanced solid tumor such as melanoma, head and neck, liver or kidney cancer.

The gene calls are TRBV29-1 and TRBJ1-2; D perhaps matches TRBD1 (6 bases). There are 16 residues in the CDR3. Trimming shortened V by 4 bases and J by 0 bases, and 18 bases separated the two germline ends. Per the germline V gene, CDR1 is SQVTM and CDR2 is ANQGSEA. CDR3 loop: CSVVGGVTGPNYGYTF. The DNA of the CDR3 is TGCAGCGTTGTTGGTGGAGTGACAGGACCTAACTATGGCTACACCTTC.

The chain combines TRBV30 with TRBJ2-3; TRBD1 might be the D (6 bases). The CDR3 is made up of 13 amino acids. Germline values: CDR1 GTSNPN, CDR2 SVGIG (reference sequence). V was shortened by 5 bases and J by 0 bases, with 9 bases between the two germline ends. The CDR3 spells CAWGQPSTDTQYF. The CDR3 DNA sequence: TGTGCCTGGGGACAGCCTAGCACAGATACGCAGTATTTT.

The V and J genes are TRBV30 and TRBJ2-3; the match to TRBD2 covers 9 bases. This CDR3 has 15 amino acids. Losses at the gene ends were 3 bases for V and 3 bases for J; bases not matched to a gene: 7. Germline V lookup: CDR1 GTSNPN, CDR2 SVGIG (reference sequence). CDR3 nucleotides: TGTGCCTGGAGGGAAGCGGGAGGCACAACAGATACGCAGTATTTT. This sequence encodes CAWREAGGTTDTQYF.

A remark on this clone: One end of the junction fails to match germline, which may point to a read error. This rearrangement joins TRBV6-1 to TRBJ2-1, with a tentative D call TRBD2 (5 bases). Germline CDR1 and CDR2: MNHNS and SASEGT. This CDR3 contains 11 residues. The chain's CDR3 is CASGEGDEQFF. As DNA, the CDR3 is TGTGCCAGCGGTGAGGGCGATGAGCAGTTCTTC.

This chain connects TRBV7-2 to TRBJ2-5; maybe TRBD1 (6 bases). The J call may be incorrect, as the DNA end agrees better with TRBJ2-7. The CDR3 loop spans 15 amino acids. Germline V CDR1 and CDR2: SGHTA, FQGNSA. This CDR3 is CASSLARGGRNEQYF. DNA for the CDR3: TGTGCCAGCAGCTTAGCGAGAGGGGGTAGGAACGAGCAGTACTTC.

The chain recombines TRBV7-2 with TRBJ2-7, with D possibly being TRBD2 (6 bases). V lost 5 bases to trimming and J lost 3 bases, with 14 bases between them. CDR3 length equals 14 residues. The germline gives CDR1 SGHTA, CDR2 FQGNSA. The CDR3 region has the DNA TGTGCCAGCAGCCAGGGTGGGGGGTTCTACGAGCAGTACTTC. Translating gives CASSQGGGFYEQYF.

The sample holds one count of this clone. The gene calls are TRBV18 and TRBJ2-3; D possibly corresponds to TRBD1 (6 bases). V was trimmed by 4 bases and J by 5 bases, leaving 19 bases between them. Germline-derived CDR1 and CDR2 are KGHSH and LQKENI. This CDR3 is built from 16 residues. The CDR3 spells CASSLFSQGNGDTQYF. In nucleotides, the CDR3 is TGTGCCAGCTCACTTTTTAGTCAGGGGAACGGAGATACGCAGTATTTT.

The rearrangement joins TRBV28 to TRBJ2-1; TRBD2 agrees at 7 bases. Germline V gene lookup returns CDR1 MDHEN and CDR2 SYDVKM. The CDR3 totals 15 residues. V shed 5 bases and J 10 bases; nucleotides not matched to a gene: 14. CDR3 protein: CASSVASGPAVEQFF. The CDR3 nucleotides are TGTGCCAGCAGTGTAGCTAGCGGCCCGGCCGTCGAGCAGTTCTTC.

This clone was seen a few times. Written as DNA, the CDR3 is TGTGCCAGCAGCTTACTACCACAGGGGGCGTCGAGGGTTAGCGAGCAGTACTTC. It codes for CASSLLPQGASRVSEQYF. The chain employs TRBV5-6 and TRBJ2-7; 9 nucleotides agree with TRBD1. This CDR3 has 18 amino acids. Trimming took 2 bases from V and 6 from J; bases not matched to a gene: 18. Germline CDR1 reads SGHDT; CDR2 reads YYEEEE. The entire variable domain, with the rest obtained from reference TRBV5-6 and TRBJ2-7, is as follows: DAGVTQSPTHLIKTRGQQVTLRCSPKSGHDTVSWYQQALGQGPQFIFQYYEEEERQRGNFPDRFSGHQFPNYSSELNVNALLLGDSALYLCASSLLPQGASRVSEQYFGPGTRLTVT.

The V gene is TRBV7-3, the J gene TRBJ2-3; 8 positions agree with TRBD2. Germline loops: CDR1 SGHTA, CDR2 FQGTGA. V dropped 1 base and J dropped 6; count of bases not matched to a gene: 6. This CDR3 has 15 residues. CDR3 nucleotide sequence: TGTGCCAGCAGCTTAAGGGGACTAGAAGTGGATACGCAGTATTTT. Encoded protein: CASSLRGLEVDTQYF.

The rearrangement joins TRBV5-1 to TRBJ1-4; the match to TRBD1 covers 8 bases. CDR3 length equals 16 residues. The V and J ends lost 5 bases and 5 bases, in that order; junction bases with no gene match: 11. Germline lookup yields CDR1 SGHRS and CDR2 YFSETQ. The CDR3 spells CASRSSQGARNEKLFF. The CDR3, as DNA: TGCGCCAGCAGGTCAAGCCAGGGGGCGCGGAATGAAAAACTGTTTTTT.

The rearrangement links TRBV9 to TRBJ2-1; TRBD2 matches 10 bases. V dropped 6 bases and J dropped 16; count of bases not matched to a gene: 19. There are 15 residues in the CDR3. Germline V CDR1 and CDR2: SGDLS, YYNGEE. CDR3 bases: TGTGCCAGCAACAAGCAAGGACTAGCGGCTACTGACGTCTTCTTC. It translates to CASNKQGLAATDVFF. Full variable domain (outside the CDR3, taken from reference TRBV9 and TRBJ2-1): DSGVTQTPKHLITATGQRVTLRCSPRSGDLSVYWYQQSLDQGLQFLIQYYNGEERAKGNILERFSAQQFPDLHSELNLSSLELGDSALYFCASNKQGLAATDVFFGPGTRLTVL.

The chain is built from TRBV15 and TRBJ2-7; D possibly uses TRBD1 or TRBD2 (5 bases each). Between the trimmed V and J ends, which lost 0 bases and 6 bases, there was a span of 9 bases. CDR1 is LNHNV, CDR2 YYDKDF, per germline (reference sequence). The CDR3 loop spans 13 amino acids. CDR3 loop: CATSRDRGSEQYF. The CDR3 DNA reads TGTGCCACCAGCAGAGATCGGGGCTCCGAGCAGTACTTC.

There are a few counts of this clone. The chain combines TRBV6-5 with TRBJ2-1, with 8 bases identical to TRBD2. V was clipped by 7 bases and J by 0 bases; unmatched bases: 5. The CDR3 covers 15 residues. CDR1 and CDR2 from the germline V gene are MNHEY and SVGAGI. CDR3 loop: CASKILAGSYNEQFF. CDR3 DNA sequence: TGTGCCAGCAAAATCCTAGCGGGCTCCTACAATGAGCAGTTCTTC.

This chain joins TRBV5-1 and TRBJ2-7, with D maybe TRBD2 (6 bases). Germline loops: CDR1 SGHRS, CDR2 YFSETQ. Deletions cut 4 bases from V and 2 bases from J, with 13 bases between. This CDR3 comprises 14 residues. This CDR3 is CASSPGDSTYEQYF. The CDR3 DNA reads as TGCGCCAGCAGCCCGGGGGACTCAACCTACGAGCAGTACTTC.

This clone was detected once. The rearrangement links TRBV18 to TRBJ2-6, with D unclear. Trimming removed 5 bases from V and 2 bases from J, with 10 bases in between. CDR3 length: 15 amino acids. Germline-derived CDR1 and CDR2 are KGHSH and LQKENI. CDR3 coding DNA: TGTGCCAGCTCATATAGGGTAGCTGGGGCCAACGTCCTGACTTTC. Protein sequence: CASSYRVAGANVLTF.

In its sample, this clone was seen once. The chain is built from TRBV2 and TRBJ2-5; TRBD1 aligns across 9 bases. Trimming at V came to 2 bases and at J to 2 bases, leaving 3 bases not matched to a gene. Looked up from germline, CDR1 is SNHLY and CDR2 is FYNNEI. CDR3 length: 15 amino acids. Written as DNA, the CDR3 is TGTGCCAGCAGTGAATGGGGGACAGGGCAAGAGACCCAGTACTTC. Protein: CASSEWGTGQETQYF.

This chain joins TRBV5-4 and TRBJ2-5; TRBD1 is a possible D gene (6 bases). The CDR3 is made up of 13 amino acids. Germline lookup yields CDR1 SGHNT and CDR2 YYREEE (reference sequence). V lost 4 bases and J 1 base, leaving 8 bases between the germline ends. CDR3 DNA: TGTGCCAGCAGCCAACAGGGCCAAGAGACCCAGTACTTC. This sequence encodes CASSQQGQETQYF.

In nucleotides, the CDR3 is TGCGCCAGCAGTGCCAGCCTTGGGTCGGGGGCGAGCTATGGCTACACCTTC. It specifies CASSASLGSGASYGYTF. The chain recombines TRBV10-2 with TRBJ1-2, with D maybe TRBD1 (6 bases). CDR1 and CDR2 (germline): WSHSY, SAAADI. V was trimmed by 4 bases and J by 4 bases, leaving 22 bases between them. The CDR3 covers 17 residues.

The chain uses TRBV20-1 and TRBJ2-7; D remains ambiguous. Trimming took off 2 bases at V and 8 bases at J, with 10 bases between the two ends. Germline V gene sequence: CDR1 DFQATT, CDR2 SNEGSKA (reference sequence). The CDR3 is made up of 11 amino acids. This CDR3 is CSARSLWKQYF. CDR3 in DNA: TGCAGTGCTAGATCCCTCTGGAAGCAGTACTTC.

This chain's CDR3 is CASSTNRISYEQYF. The CDR3 DNA reads as TGTGCCAGTAGTACAAACAGAATATCCTACGAGCAGTACTTC. This rearrangement joins TRBV19 to TRBJ2-7; D is ambiguous. CDR3 length: 14 amino acids. Trimming cost V 4 bases and J 1 base, with 11 bases left between them. CDR1 is LNHDA, CDR2 SQIVND, per germline (reference sequence).

This sequence joins TRBV30 and TRBJ1-4, with 10 bases identical to TRBD1. This CDR3 comprises 16 residues. V lost 3 bases, J lost 8 bases, and 12 bases stayed unmatched. Germline CDR1 and CDR2: GTSNPN and SVGIG (reference sequence). Here the CDR3 reads CAWRPRRTGGGEKLFF. As DNA, the CDR3 is TGTGCCTGGAGGCCGAGGCGGACAGGGGGTGGCGAAAAACTGTTTTTT. Supplemented by reference TRBV30 and TRBJ1-4, the full variable domain reads SQTIHQWPATLVQPVGSPLSLECTVEGTSNPNLYWYRQAAGRGLQLLFYSVGIGQISSEVPQNLSASRPQDRQFILSSKKLLLSDSGFYLCAWRPRRTGGGEKLFFGSGTQLSVL.

J is TRBJ1-4 and V is TRBV11-2, with 7 bases fitting TRBD1. The germline V gene encodes CDR1 SGHAT and CDR2 FQNNGV. CDR3 length: 13 residues. Trimming at V came to 8 bases and at J to 8 bases, leaving 8 bases not matched to a gene. This CDR3 reads CASSRAGGEKLFF. The CDR3 region has the DNA TGTGCCAGCTCCCGGGCAGGGGGGGAAAAACTGTTTTTT. Based on the CDR3 plus reference TRBV11-2 and TRBJ1-4, the full variable domain is EAGVAQSPRYKIIEKRQSVAFWCNPISGHATLYWYQQILGQGPKLLIQFQNNGVVDDSQLPKDRFSAERLKGVDSTLKIQPAKLEDSAVYLCASSRAGGEKLFFGSGTQLSVL.

The V call is TRBV19, the J call TRBJ2-2; TRBD1 might be the D (5 bases). CDR1 and CDR2 (germline): LNHDA, SQIVND (reference sequence). The V end lost 4 bases, the J end lost 6 bases, and 15 bases lay between the germline ends. CDR3 length: 15 residues. CDR3 bases: TGTGCCAGTAGTACCAGGGAAAGCCAGGCCGGGGAGCTGTTTTTT. Its translation: CASSTRESQAGELFF.

The gene calls are TRBV30 and TRBJ2-3; 15 bases match TRBD2. Germline V gene lookup returns CDR1 GTSNPN and CDR2 SVGIG (reference sequence). The CDR3 has 16 amino acids. Germline trimming cut 4 bases from V and 9 bases from J; bases unmatched to any gene: 11. The CDR3 DNA reads TGTGCCTGGACTTCCGGGACTAGCGGGGGGTTCGACACGCAGTATTTT. Its protein is CAWTSGTSGGFDTQYF.

The V call is TRBV7-2, the J call TRBJ2-2; a possible D gene is TRBD1 (6 bases). This CDR3 spans 14 amino acids. Germline-derived CDR1 and CDR2 are SGHTA and FQGNSA. V shed 5 bases and J shed 8 bases, with 15 bases lying between them. The DNA for the CDR3 is TGTGCCAGCAGCCCGGACAGCCAGGGAGGGGAGCTGTTTTTT. Amino acid sequence: CASSPDSQGGELFF.